This T cell receptor beta chain stems from a study of shared clonotypes between healthy human individuals. Study-level points and caveats: With several donors compared, approximately 5% of naive CD4 clonotypes were shared.

Donors were Caucasian adults residing in Nashville, Tennessee, USA. Libraries were prepared by immunoSEQ multiplex PCR; TCRdb keeps only in-frame clonotypes and omits some of them. The data contain a few hundred thousand clones, about 69% of them singletons. As to this clone: What it recognizes is unknown.

This clonotype originated in a man younger than 45 in good health. Sequenced: memory CD4+ T cells sorted from blood. The subset is: CD45RA-negative fraction.

The CDR3 sequence is CASSLDPQGEQYF. DNA for the CDR3: TGTGCCAGCAGCTTAGACCCCCAAGGGGAGCAGTACTTC. V gene TRBV7-7 combines with J gene TRBJ2-7; D gene uncertain. Germline lookup yields CDR1 SSHAT and CDR2 FNYEAQ (reference sequence). This CDR3 contains 13 residues. V dropped 1 base and J dropped 7 bases, with 11 bases sitting between them.